Shown below are 32 T cell receptor beta chains from a single sample sequenced in a study of control samples from healthy donors and cancer patients. TCRdb keeps only in-frame clones here, not all; method: immunoSEQ multiplex PCR. The sample has 150,000 or so clones, 93% seen once. Material: blood. Source of these receptors: a man aged 18 to 29 in good health.

The J gene is TRBJ1-5, the V gene TRBV10-2; D unresolved. The CDR3 contains 12 residues. CDR1 and CDR2 (germline): WSHSY, SAAADI. Deletions cut 5 bases from V and 5 bases from J, with 7 bases between. DNA of the CDR3: TGCGCCAGCAGTTCGACCGATCAGCCCCAGCATTTT. It yields the protein CASSSTDQPQHF.

The chain has TRBV5-1 and TRBJ1-4; D is possibly TRBD1 (5 bases). Trimming left V 0 bases short and J 7 bases short, with 13 bases between. In germline, CDR1 is SGHRS, CDR2 YFSETQ. This CDR3 contains 15 residues. CDR3 nucleotides: TGCGCCAGCAGCTTGGCCGGCAGGGAGGGTGAAAAACTGTTTTTT. It translates to CASSLAGREGEKLFF.

The chain joins TRBV5-6 to TRBJ1-3; no firm D call. This CDR3 region has 14 residues. Trimming cost V 2 bases and J 0 bases, with 6 bases left between them. Germline loops: CDR1 SGHDT, CDR2 YYEEEE. CDR3 coding DNA: TGTGCCAGCAGCTTATGGATCTCTGGAAACACCATATATTTT. Its protein is CASSLWISGNTIYF.

The chain employs TRBV7-2 and TRBJ2-7; 14 bases line up with TRBD2. Per the germline V gene, CDR1 is SGHTA and CDR2 is FQGNSA. CDR3 size: 18 residues. Losses at the gene ends were 2 bases for V and 7 bases for J; bases not matched to a gene: 13. CDR3 sequence (DNA): TGTGCCAGCAGCTTATGGACCCGGACTAGCGGGAGGCTGGGAGAGCAGTACTTC. Translating it yields CASSLWTRTSGRLGEQYF.

The chain has TRBV7-6 and TRBJ2-7; D assignment may be TRBD1 or TRBD2 (5 bases each). Germline V lookup: CDR1 SGHVS, CDR2 FNYEAQ. The V end lost 1 base, the J end lost 0 bases, and 10 bases lay between the germline ends. CDR3 size: 15 residues. DNA for the CDR3: TGTGCCAGCAGCTTAGAGGCAGGGAGCTCCTACGAGCAGTACTTC. Amino acid sequence: CASSLEAGSSYEQYF.

This clone has only one observation. The chain employs TRBV9 and TRBJ1-1, with a possible D match to TRBD1 (5 bases). Germline CDR1 reads SGDLS; CDR2 reads YYNGEE. The ends were cut back, 0 bases at V and 6 bases at J, with 15 bases in the middle. The CDR3 spans 15 residues. CDR3 in amino acids: CASSVDFRRAAEAFF. The CDR3 bases are TGTGCCAGCAGCGTAGATTTTCGCAGGGCAGCTGAAGCTTTCTTT.

The genes are TRBV2 and TRBJ1-1; no clear D. The CDR3 has 15 amino acids. Germline V CDR1 and CDR2: SNHLY, FYNNEI. Trimming cost V 3 bases and J 1 base, with 12 bases left between them. CDR3 DNA sequence: TGTGCCAGCAGTGAGGCCCCCAGCCCGAACACTGAAGCTTTCTTT. It translates to CASSEAPSPNTEAFF.

This chain uses TRBV27 with TRBJ1-2; 9 bases align to TRBD1. The V gene's germline CDR1 is MNHEY and CDR2 SMNVEV (reference sequence). V dropped 3 bases and J dropped 8; count of bases not matched to a gene: 4. The CDR3 extends over 13 amino acids. This CDR3 is CASSFDRGRGYTF. DNA for the CDR3: TGTGCCAGCAGTTTCGACAGGGGGAGAGGCTACACCTTC.

The chain recombines TRBV30 with TRBJ2-5; the D gene is possibly TRBD2 (7 bases). Trimming cost V 3 bases and J 5 bases, with 25 bases left between them. The CDR3 is 17 residues long. The germline V gene has CDR1 GTSNPN and CDR2 SVGIG (reference sequence). For the CDR3, the DNA is TGTGCCTGGAGGGGGGGGCTCAGTCGTTACGGTAGGGAGACCCAGTACTTC. This codes for CAWRGGLSRYGRETQYF.

This clone was recorded a few times. The chain has TRBV28 and TRBJ2-7; no clear D. The CDR3 extends over 15 amino acids. Germline lookup yields CDR1 MDHEN and CDR2 SYDVKM. The V and J ends lost 6 bases and 2 bases respectively, with 17 bases between them. The CDR3 loop reads CASSSRSGRTYEQYF. The CDR3 nucleotides are TGTGCCAGCAGCTCCAGGTCTGGCCGAACCTACGAGCAGTACTTC.

V is TRBV2 and J is TRBJ1-2; 7 nucleotides align to TRBD1. J was trimmed by 5 bases and V by 4 bases; bases with no gene match: 7. Germline assignment: CDR1 SNHLY and CDR2 FYNNEI. The CDR3 covers 14 residues. CDR3 bases: TGTGCCAGCAGTGGGTTGGAGGGGGCTTATGGCTACACCTTC. Amino acid sequence: CASSGLEGAYGYTF.

The chain joins TRBV23-1 to TRBJ1-6, with a weak D call TRBD1 (5 bases). TRBV23-1 has ORF status, its function being uncertain. The CDR3 is 18 residues long. V gave up 8 bases and J gave up 6 bases, with 26 bases separating them. The CDR3, as DNA: TGCGCCAGCCGCAGTCATAGTATAGCGGGGGGTCCTAATTCACCCCTCCACTTT. Protein sequence: CASRSHSIAGGPNSPLHF.

This chain joins TRBV7-9 and TRBJ2-5; D not resolved. This CDR3 is 14 amino acids long. Trimming took off 5 bases at V and 5 bases at J, with 15 bases between the two ends. CDR1 and CDR2 (germline): SEHNR, FQNEAQ (reference sequence). The CDR3 spells CASSPSTLPETQYF. DNA of the CDR3: TGTGCCAGCAGCCCCTCGACATTACCGGAGACCCAGTACTTC.

The V and J genes are TRBV5-6 and TRBJ2-1; TRBD1 matches at 7 bases. CDR3 length equals 14 residues. Looked up from germline, CDR1 is SGHDT and CDR2 is YYEEEE. V lost 0 bases, J lost 12 bases, and 9 bases stayed unmatched. CDR3 bases: TGTGCCAGCAGCTTGGGCGCAGGGGGATACGGGCAGTTCTTC. It encodes CASSLGAGGYGQFF. The full variable domain, rest sourced from reference TRBV5-6 and TRBJ2-1, is DAGVTQSPTHLIKTRGQQVTLRCSPKSGHDTVSWYQQALGQGPQFIFQYYEEEERQRGNFPDRFSGHQFPNYSSELNVNALLLGDSALYLCASSLGAGGYGQFFGPGTRLTVL.

The rearrangement joins TRBV15 to TRBJ2-3; D is undetermined. Germline CDR1 is LNHNV and CDR2 is YYDKDF (reference sequence). This CDR3 contains 16 residues. V gave up 0 bases and J gave up 12 bases, with 22 bases separating them. The CDR3: CATSRDLPVGPSGQYF. Written as DNA, the CDR3 is TGTGCCACCAGCAGAGATCTTCCAGTCGGCCCTTCTGGTCAGTATTTT.

The chain carries TRBV29-1 and TRBJ1-5; the D is unclear. V was cut by 4 bases and J by 2 bases, with 9 bases left in between. Per germline, CDR1 SQVTM and CDR2 ANQGSEA. The CDR3 covers 13 residues. The CDR3 sequence is CSVGSRGNQPQHF. The DNA of the CDR3 is TGCAGCGTTGGTAGTAGGGGCAATCAGCCCCAGCATTTT.

The rearrangement links TRBV28 to TRBJ2-2; D may be TRBD2 (5 bases). Trimming pared 1 base from V and 6 bases from J, leaving 6 bases between. The CDR3 loop spans 13 amino acids. The germline V gene encodes CDR1 MDHEN and CDR2 SYDVKM. The CDR3 loop is CASSLYGAGELFF. For the CDR3, the DNA is TGTGCCAGCAGTTTATACGGGGCCGGGGAGCTGTTTTTT.

V and J are TRBV29-1 and TRBJ1-1; D call uncertain. The CDR3 sequence is 12 residues long. Germline CDR1 SQVTM, CDR2 ANQGSEA. Between the trimmed V and J ends, which lost 3 bases and 1 base, there was a span of 6 bases. The CDR3 nucleotides are TGCAGCGTTGAGGCGGCGAACACTGAAGCTTTCTTT. Protein product: CSVEAANTEAFF.

The rearrangement links TRBV6-1 to TRBJ1-1; D remains ambiguous. This CDR3 has 12 amino acids. Trimming shortened V by 2 bases and J by 8 bases, and 9 bases separated the two germline ends. The germline V gene encodes CDR1 MNHNS and CDR2 SASEGT. The CDR3 DNA sequence: TGTGCCAGCAGTGAAAGTTGGTGGGAAGCTTTCTTT. Residues: CASSESWWEAFF.

The CDR3 DNA sequence: TGTGCCTGGAGTTCCGGAGCCAGGGGAGAGGAAACTGAAGCTTTCTTT. Translated: CAWSSGARGEETEAFF. V gene TRBV30 combines with J gene TRBJ1-1, with D perhaps TRBD1 (6 bases). Trimming pared 2 bases from V and 5 bases from J, leaving 21 bases between. The length of the CDR3 is 16 residues. Looked up from germline, CDR1 is GTSNPN and CDR2 is SVGIG (reference sequence).

This rearrangement joins TRBV11-2 to TRBJ2-1; no definite D call. V shed 3 bases and J shed 8 bases, with 8 bases lying between them. CDR1 is SGHAT and CDR2 is FQNNGV in the germline V gene. CDR3 length: 12 residues. The CDR3 is CASSFGDYEQFF. The CDR3 nucleotides are TGTGCCAGCAGCTTTGGCGATTATGAGCAGTTCTTC.

This clone was counted only a few times. Other DNA sequences in the same sample also yield this CDR3. The rearrangement uses TRBV30 and TRBJ2-7; D unresolved. Germline V gene data show CDR1 as GTSNPN and CDR2 as SVGIG (reference sequence). This CDR3 contains 11 residues. Deletions cut 1 base from V and 3 bases from J, with 4 bases between. CDR3 residues: CAWSGVYEQYF. CDR3 in DNA: TGTGCCTGGAGTGGGGTCTACGAGCAGTACTTC.

CDR3 DNA: TGTGCCAGCAGCAAAGGAGAGACCCAGTACTTC. Its translation: CASSKGETQYF. The J gene is TRBJ2-5, the V gene TRBV11-2; D not certain. CDR1 is SGHAT, CDR2 FQNNGV, per germline. With 5 bases removed from V and 4 bases from J, the gap between germline ends came to 5 bases. This CDR3 region has 11 residues.

The J gene is TRBJ2-3, the V gene TRBV5-1; 7 bases match TRBD1. The CDR3 covers 15 residues. Germline trimming cut 0 bases from V and 3 bases from J; bases unmatched to any gene: 4. From germline, CDR1 is SGHRS and CDR2 YFSETQ. The chain's CDR3 is CASSLEGQITDTQYF. CDR3 coding DNA: TGCGCCAGCAGCTTGGAGGGACAGATAACAGATACGCAGTATTTT.

This sequence joins TRBV6-4 and TRBJ1-5, with 10 bases that match TRBD1. Germline CDR1 and CDR2: MRHNA and SNTAGT. The trim removed 6 bases at V and 2 bases at J, leaving 4 bases unmatched. This CDR3 is 15 amino acids long. The CDR3 reads CASRGTGEGNQPQHF. CDR3 bases: TGTGCCAGCAGGGGGACAGGGGAAGGCAATCAGCCCCAGCATTTT.

This sequence joins TRBV18 and TRBJ2-4, with TRBD2 as a possible D gene (5 bases). Between the trimmed V and J ends, which lost 3 bases and 0 bases, there was a span of 12 bases. This CDR3 contains 16 residues. Germline V gene sequence: CDR1 KGHSH, CDR2 LQKENI. The CDR3 coding sequence is TGTGCCAGCTCACCTTCAGAGGGCGAAGCCAAAAACATTCAGTACTTC. Residues: CASSPSEGEAKNIQYF.

On this clone: A read error may produce the germline difference seen at one junction end. This sequence joins TRBV19 and TRBJ1-5; D gene unclear. Germline V lookup: CDR1 LNHDA, CDR2 SQIVND (reference sequence). The CDR3 consists of 14 residues. As DNA, the CDR3 is TGTGCCAGTAGTCTAGAAGGAGGCAATCAGCCCCAGCATTTT. This translates into CASSLEGGNQPQHF.

The count of this clone is one. The chain joins TRBV25-1 to TRBJ2-3, with 7 bases fitting TRBD1. J gave up 2 bases and V 4 bases, and 6 bases lay outside the gene matches. The germline V gene encodes CDR1 MGHDK and CDR2 SYGVNS. This CDR3 spans 15 amino acids. The CDR3 region has the DNA TGTGCCAGCAGTGCACCGGACAGGTCCACAGATACGCAGTATTTT. Translation: CASSAPDRSTDTQYF.

The CDR3 sequence is CASSLIVPGGYTF. The CDR3 DNA follows: TGTGCCAGCAGCTTGATCGTCCCTGGAGGCTACACCTTC. The chain uses TRBV5-6 and TRBJ1-2; D is undetermined. Germline lookup yields CDR1 SGHDT and CDR2 YYEEEE. This CDR3 region has 13 residues. Trimming cost V 1 base and J 8 bases, with 12 bases left between them.

This chain uses TRBV4-1 with TRBJ2-3, with TRBD2 identical over 10 bases. Germline V lookup: CDR1 MGHRA, CDR2 YSYEKL. Trimming removed 1 base from V and 7 bases from J; junction bases left unmatched: 8. The CDR3 has 16 residues. DNA for the CDR3: TGCGCCAGCAGCCAAGGTCTAGCGGGAGTTCTAAATACGCAGTATTTT. Amino acids: CASSQGLAGVLNTQYF.

In nucleotides, the CDR3 is TGTGCCAGCAGCCCCATCACAACTAATGAAAAACTGTTTTTT. Translation: CASSPITTNEKLFF. The chain combines TRBV3-1 (or the pseudogene TRBV3-2) with TRBJ1-4; D is unclear. The V and J ends lost 4 bases and 0 bases respectively, with 6 bases between them. Looked up from germline, CDR1 is LGHDT and CDR2 is YNNKEL (reference sequence). This CDR3 spans 14 amino acids.

The gene calls are TRBV27 and TRBJ1-1; D remains unclear. CDR1 and CDR2 (germline): MNHEY, SMNVEV (reference sequence). V lost 6 bases to trimming and J lost 7 bases, with 15 bases between them. The CDR3 contains 13 residues. CDR3 loop: CASSIALGNEAFF. DNA for the CDR3: TGTGCCAGCAGCATTGCCCTTGGTAATGAAGCTTTCTTT.